The text below deals with one T cell receptor (beta chain). Antigen specificity is unknown. Calling Graves' hyperthyroidism stable meant ophthalmopathy did not progress within 18 months. Disease duration under 2 months; hyperthyroidism patients were aged 18 to 65. This entry belongs to a study of T cells in Graves' hyperthyroidism and ophthalmopathy. The V gene's germline CDR1 is DFQATT and CDR2 SNEGSKA (reference sequence). Trimming cost V 2 bases and J 5 bases; bases outside gene matches: 7. The CDR3 consists of 15 residues. RNA transcripts yielded amplified TCR beta CDR3 regions. First-round RT-PCR with HTBI primers amplified the TCR CDR3 region. TCRdb re-derived calls from the multiplex PCR reads in MiXCR, one entry per CDR3 protein. The sample records roughly 580,000 distinct CDR3 sequences, around 46% being singletons. Study conclusions and caveats: Prediction of ophthalmopathy progression came a median roughly 6.7 months pre-onset.

V and J are TRBV20-1 and TRBJ2-2; 8 nucleotides align to TRBD1. The source material was peripheral blood or thyroid tissue (not recorded which). The clonotype was recovered from a woman aged 18-29 years with Graves' hyperthyroidism. CDR3 nucleotide sequence: TGCAGTGCTAGACCAGGGGGCTCGTGGACCGGGGAGCTGTTTTTT. Translated: CSARPGGSWTGELFF.